Shown below are 4 T cell receptor beta chains from a single sample sequenced in a study of identical twins. TCRdb fed the 5' RACE reads into MiXCR, producing one record per CDR3 protein. The table lists 1.5 million to 2 million distinct CDR3 sequences, about 31% of them singletons. Sample: cord blood. These receptors were obtained from a newborn girl in good health.

This clonotype was found a few times. The V call is TRBV7-8, the J call TRBJ2-3, with a weak D call TRBD2 (6 bases). V lost 1 base, J lost 2 bases, and 13 bases lay in between. The germline V gene has CDR1 SGHVS and CDR2 FQNEAQ. CDR3 length: 16 residues. CDR3 DNA sequence: TGTGCCAGCAGCTTAGTCGGGCGGGACTCCACAGATACGCAGTATTTT. This gives the protein CASSLVGRDSTDTQYF.

V and J are TRBV12-3 or TRBV12-4 and TRBJ2-7; weak D call: TRBD2 (5 bases). Trimming removed 3 bases at V and 0 bases at J, with 12 bases between. This CDR3 contains 15 residues. The CDR3 region is CASSFPGRDSYEQYF. CDR3 nucleotides: TGTGCCAGCAGTTTCCCCGGACGGGACTCCTACGAGCAGTACTTC.

This clonotype was found a few times. The V call is TRBV28, the J call TRBJ2-1; D is possibly TRBD2 (6 bases). The V and J ends lost 0 bases and 7 bases respectively, with 13 bases between them. In germline, CDR1 is MDHEN, CDR2 SYDVKM. The CDR3 is 15 amino acids. DNA of the CDR3: TGTGCCAGCAGTTTATGGGGGAGGAGGGAAAATGAGCAGTTCTTC. Translating it yields CASSLWGRRENEQFF.

The gene calls are TRBV20-1 and TRBJ2-1; 9 bases are a match to TRBD2. Unmatched junction bases numbered 8, after V lost 5 bases and J lost 9 bases. The CDR3 totals 13 residues. Germline CDR1 DFQATT, CDR2 SNEGSKA (reference sequence). The CDR3 is CSAWLAGFTEQFF. The CDR3 region has the DNA TGCAGTGCTTGGCTAGCGGGGTTTACTGAGCAGTTCTTC.